Sequencing of this T cell receptor beta chain was carried out in a study of blood T cell repertoires in COVID-19. The repertoire was sequenced with immunoSEQ multiplex PCR; TCRdb's copy has only in-frame clones and lacks some. The sample holds about half a million clones; 75% to 90% are singletons and the top ten take around 0.9%. The sequenced material came from peripheral blood. The sequence was collected from a man aged 18-30 years with COVID-19, enrolled during active disease.

The CDR3 sequence is CASSYPGSPYEQYF. Here the CDR3 DNA reads TGTGCCAGCAGCTACCCGGGTTCCCCCTACGAGCAGTACTTC. V gene TRBV11-2 combines with J gene TRBJ2-7; D ambiguous. CDR1 SGHAT and CDR2 FQNNGV come from the germline V gene. The CDR3 loop spans 14 amino acids. Trimming removed 4 bases from V and 2 bases from J, with 12 bases in between.